This TCR beta chain came from a study of blood T cell repertoires in COVID-19. Study overall: Samples taken during acute and convalescent COVID-19 were collected in the United States, Italy and Spain.

Libraries were prepared by immunoSEQ multiplex PCR; TCRdb keeps only in-frame clonotypes and omits some of them. The profile shows under 200,000 clones, roughly 85% of them singletons. Seattle participants joined during active infection and were tracked over time. The germline CDR1 and CDR2 sequences are SGHDN and FVKESK. V lost 1 base and J lost 4, with 11 bases in between. The CDR3 has 15 residues. The specimen sequenced was peripheral blood. This receptor was identified in a woman aged 50 to 60 with COVID-19, enrolled during active disease. V gene TRBV14 combines with J gene TRBJ2-1; no reliable D call. Here the CDR3 reads CASSQGTFRYNEQFF. The CDR3 bases are TGTGCCAGCAGCCAAGGTACTTTCCGATACAATGAGCAGTTCTTC.